These T cell receptor beta chains were read from a single sample in a study of metastatic and nonmetastatic thyroid tumors. TCRdb reprocessed the PCR reads using MiXCR. The data hold 17,000 or so clones, with roughly 24% observed a single time. The sample consisted of adjacent normal tissue. The receptors come from a female donor with papillary thyroid cancer or a benign thyroid nodule (not recorded which). Some clones in this sample may be carry-over from other donors' samples. Each CDR3 is given without its conserved first and last residue. A D gene is named only where the DNA matches it firmly.

CDR3	D	V	J	length
ASMWTSGGLTGELF	TRBD2	TRBV19	TRBJ2-2	14
ASSFPGTGELF	NA	TRBV7-3	TRBJ2-2	11
ASSIGVEQF	NA	TRBV19	TRBJ2-1	9
ASSPGGVQNYGYT	NA	TRBV27	TRBJ1-2	13
ASSGRTEGGYT	NA	TRBV6-1	TRBJ1-2	11
SNYEQY	NA	TRBV29-1	TRBJ2-7	6
ASSLTGGVNQPQH	TRBD1	TRBV28	TRBJ1-5	13
ASSSSQGSYNEQF	NA	TRBV12-3/TRBV12-4	TRBJ2-1	13
ASSQRQGLGQY	NA	TRBV4-3	TRBJ2-3	11
SAIVGLAGINTGELF	TRBD2	TRBV20-1	TRBJ2-2	15
ASRVVGEQY	NA	TRBV28	TRBJ2-7	9
ASSEVAGGTDTQY	TRBD2	TRBV6-1	TRBJ2-3	13
ASRKGRPNSSYEQY	NA	TRBV19	TRBJ2-7	14
ASSIGGSPLH	NA	TRBV19	TRBJ1-6	10
ASSLEGTLNTIY	NA	TRBV7-9	TRBJ1-3	12
SASPRYYGYT	NA	TRBV20-1	TRBJ1-2	10
VSSQVGTSATGELF	TRBD2	TRBV14	TRBJ2-2	14
AGDLFGADEYYGYT	NA	TRBV6-1	TRBJ1-2	14
ASSQVGEQY	NA	TRBV3-1	TRBJ2-7	9
ASSEASSGNEQF	TRBD2	TRBV6-1	TRBJ2-1	12
ASSLRLAGGPNNEQF	TRBD2	TRBV27	TRBJ2-1	15
SATDFLAGAELSSYNEQF	TRBD2	TRBV20-1	TRBJ2-1	18
ASSWDADSGNTIY	NA	TRBV12-3/TRBV12-4	TRBJ1-3	13
ASSLDVTDTQY	NA	TRBV11-2	TRBJ2-3	11
SARELGPSNQPQH	NA	TRBV20-1	TRBJ1-5	13
ASSSGASYEQY	NA	TRBV5-1	TRBJ2-7	11
ASRGGGLNQPQH	TRBD1	TRBV28	TRBJ1-5	12
ASIYSFRRRGNDQF	NA	TRBV6-5	NA	14
ASSLKEETQY	NA	TRBV7-9	TRBJ2-5	10
SFQQGAQGYT	TRBD1	TRBV20-1	TRBJ1-2	10
AISTPAGSGYT	NA	TRBV10-3	TRBJ1-2	11
ASSSPRAGYEQY	NA	TRBV11-2	TRBJ2-7	12
ASSLAQMNTEAF	NA	TRBV5-1	TRBJ1-1	12
ASSSDNNQPQH	NA	TRBV10-2	TRBJ1-5	11
ASKPYNEQF	NA	TRBV10-2	TRBJ2-1	9
ASSEVGAGVTQY	TRBD2	TRBV6-1	TRBJ2-5	12
AISSGGARAF	NA	TRBV6-1	TRBJ1-1	10
SARDSRRGTEAF	NA	TRBV20-1	TRBJ1-1	12
ASSQGVAYGYT	NA	TRBV3-1	TRBJ1-2	11
ASSEQKRGGDTQY	TRBD2	TRBV10-1	TRBJ2-3	13
ASRYWTDYDQPQH	NA	TRBV6-1	TRBJ1-5	13
ASSIPGTGGVYYGYT	TRBD1	TRBV11-1	TRBJ1-2	15